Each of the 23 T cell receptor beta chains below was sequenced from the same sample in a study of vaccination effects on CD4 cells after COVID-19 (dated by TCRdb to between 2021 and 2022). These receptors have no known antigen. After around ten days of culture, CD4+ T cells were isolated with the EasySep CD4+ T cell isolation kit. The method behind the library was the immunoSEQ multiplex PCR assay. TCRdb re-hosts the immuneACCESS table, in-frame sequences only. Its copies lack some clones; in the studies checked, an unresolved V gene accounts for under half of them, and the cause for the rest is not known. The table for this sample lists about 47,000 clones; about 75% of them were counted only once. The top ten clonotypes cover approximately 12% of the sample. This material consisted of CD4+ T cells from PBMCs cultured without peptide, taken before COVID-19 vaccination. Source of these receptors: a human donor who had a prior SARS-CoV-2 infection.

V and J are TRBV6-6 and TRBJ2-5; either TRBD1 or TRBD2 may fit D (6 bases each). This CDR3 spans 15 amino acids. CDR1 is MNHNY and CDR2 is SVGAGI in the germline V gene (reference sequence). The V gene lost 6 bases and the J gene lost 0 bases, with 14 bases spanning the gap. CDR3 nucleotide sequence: TGTGCCAGCAGGGTTATAGGGGGGTACCAAGAGACCCAGTACTTC. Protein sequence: CASRVIGGYQETQYF.

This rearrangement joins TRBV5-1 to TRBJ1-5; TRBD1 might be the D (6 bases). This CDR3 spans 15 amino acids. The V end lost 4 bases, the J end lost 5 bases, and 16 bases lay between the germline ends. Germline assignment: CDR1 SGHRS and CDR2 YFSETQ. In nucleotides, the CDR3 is TGCGCCAGCAGCACCGACCCAGGGGACCATCAGCCCCAGCATTTT. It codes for CASSTDPGDHQPQHF.

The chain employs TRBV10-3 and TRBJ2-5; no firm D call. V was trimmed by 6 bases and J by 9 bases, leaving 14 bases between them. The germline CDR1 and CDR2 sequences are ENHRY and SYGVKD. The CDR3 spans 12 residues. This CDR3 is CAISPSENAQYF. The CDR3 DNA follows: TGTGCCATCAGCCCAAGCGAGAATGCCCAGTACTTC.

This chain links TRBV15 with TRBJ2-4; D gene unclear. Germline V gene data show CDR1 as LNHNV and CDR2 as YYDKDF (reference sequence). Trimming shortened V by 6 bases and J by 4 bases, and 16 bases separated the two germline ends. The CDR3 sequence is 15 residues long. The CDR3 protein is CATSPPSGSKNIQYF. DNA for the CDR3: TGTGCCACCAGTCCCCCGTCGGGTTCAAAAAACATTCAGTACTTC.

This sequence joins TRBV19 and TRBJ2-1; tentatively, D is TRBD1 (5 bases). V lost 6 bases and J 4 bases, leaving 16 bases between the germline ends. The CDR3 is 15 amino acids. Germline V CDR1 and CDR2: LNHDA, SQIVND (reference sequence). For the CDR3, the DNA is TGTGCCAGTAGGTTGACAGTTCTTGATTACAATGAGCAGTTCTTC. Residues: CASRLTVLDYNEQFF.

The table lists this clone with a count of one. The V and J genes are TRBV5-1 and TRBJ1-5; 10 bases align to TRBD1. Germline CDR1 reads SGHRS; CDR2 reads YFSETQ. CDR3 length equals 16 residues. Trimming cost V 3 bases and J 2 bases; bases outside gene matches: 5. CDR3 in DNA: TGCGCCAGCAGCTGGGGGACAGGGGACGGCAATCAGCCCCAGCATTTT. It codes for CASSWGTGDGNQPQHF. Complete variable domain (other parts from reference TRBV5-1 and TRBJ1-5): KAGVTQTPRYLIKTRGQQVTLSCSPISGHRSVSWYQQTPGQGLQFLFEYFSETQRNKGNFPGRFSGRQFSNSRSEMNVSTLELGDSALYLCASSWGTGDGNQPQHFGDGTRLSIL.

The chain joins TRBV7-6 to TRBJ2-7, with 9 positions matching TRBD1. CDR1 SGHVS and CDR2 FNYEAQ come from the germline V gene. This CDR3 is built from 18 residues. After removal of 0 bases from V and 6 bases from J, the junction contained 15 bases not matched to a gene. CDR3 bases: TGTGCCAGCAGCTTAGCCTCTGCCGGGACAGGGTTTTGGAGCGAGCAGTACTTC. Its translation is CASSLASAGTGFWSEQYF.

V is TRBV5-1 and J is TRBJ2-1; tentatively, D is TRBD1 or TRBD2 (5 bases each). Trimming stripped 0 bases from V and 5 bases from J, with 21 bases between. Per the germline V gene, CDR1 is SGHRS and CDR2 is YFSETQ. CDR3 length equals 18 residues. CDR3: CASSLGELLWGRDNEQFF. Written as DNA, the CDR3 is TGCGCCAGCAGCTTGGGGGAGCTATTGTGGGGGAGAGACAATGAGCAGTTCTTC. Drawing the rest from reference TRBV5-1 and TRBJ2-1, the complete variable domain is KAGVTQTPRYLIKTRGQQVTLSCSPISGHRSVSWYQQTPGQGLQFLFEYFSETQRNKGNFPGRFSGRQFSNSRSEMNVSTLELGDSALYLCASSLGELLWGRDNEQFFGPGTRLTVL.

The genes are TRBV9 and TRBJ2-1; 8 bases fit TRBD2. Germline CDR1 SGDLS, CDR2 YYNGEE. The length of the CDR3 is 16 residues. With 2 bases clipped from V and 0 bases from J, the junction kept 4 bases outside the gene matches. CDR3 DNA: TGTGCCAGCAGCGTCTCCGGGACTAGCTCCTACAATGAGCAGTTCTTC. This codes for CASSVSGTSSYNEQFF.

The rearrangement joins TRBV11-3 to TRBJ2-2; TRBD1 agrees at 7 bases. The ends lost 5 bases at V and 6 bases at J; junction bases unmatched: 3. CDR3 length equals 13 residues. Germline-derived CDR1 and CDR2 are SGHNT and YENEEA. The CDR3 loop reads CASSTTGAGELFF. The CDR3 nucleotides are TGTGCCAGCAGCACCACAGGGGCCGGGGAGCTGTTTTTT.

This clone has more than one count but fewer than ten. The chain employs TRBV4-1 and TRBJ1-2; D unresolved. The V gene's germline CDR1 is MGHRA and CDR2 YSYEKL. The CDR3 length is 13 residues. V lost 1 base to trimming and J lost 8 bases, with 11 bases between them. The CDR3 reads CASSQGPAVGYTF. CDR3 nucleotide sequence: TGCGCCAGCAGCCAAGGACCCGCTGTAGGCTACACCTTC.

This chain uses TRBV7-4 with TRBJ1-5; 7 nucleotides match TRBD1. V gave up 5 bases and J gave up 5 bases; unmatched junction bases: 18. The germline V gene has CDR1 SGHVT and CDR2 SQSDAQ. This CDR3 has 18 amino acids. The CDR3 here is CASSPIRGTAYYHQPQHF. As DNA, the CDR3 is TGTGCCAGCAGCCCGATCCGGGGGACAGCCTACTACCATCAGCCCCAGCATTTT.

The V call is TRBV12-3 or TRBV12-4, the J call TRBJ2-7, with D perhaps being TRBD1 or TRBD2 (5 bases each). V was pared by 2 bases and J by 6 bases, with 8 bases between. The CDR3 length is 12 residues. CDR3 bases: TGTGCCAGCAGTTTATATGGGGGCGAGCAGTACTTC. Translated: CASSLYGGEQYF.

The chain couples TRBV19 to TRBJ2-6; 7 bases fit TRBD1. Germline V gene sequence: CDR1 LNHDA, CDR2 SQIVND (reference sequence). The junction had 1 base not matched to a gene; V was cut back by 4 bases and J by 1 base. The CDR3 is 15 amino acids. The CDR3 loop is CASSKTGSGANVLTF. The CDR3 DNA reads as TGTGCCAGTAGTAAGACAGGGTCTGGGGCCAACGTCCTGACTTTC.

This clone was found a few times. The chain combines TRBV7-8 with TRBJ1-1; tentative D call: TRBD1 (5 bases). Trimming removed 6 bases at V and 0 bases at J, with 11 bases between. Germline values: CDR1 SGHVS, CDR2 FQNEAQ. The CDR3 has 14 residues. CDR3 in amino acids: CASRPGRLNTEAFF. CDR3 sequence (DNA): TGTGCCAGCAGACCGGGACGATTGAACACTGAAGCTTTCTTT.

The CDR3 DNA reads as TGTGCCAGCAGCGTAGGCCCACTTCAGGGGAACACTGAAGCTTTCTTT. Amino acid sequence: CASSVGPLQGNTEAFF. This sequence joins TRBV9 and TRBJ1-1; possibly TRBD1 for D (5 bases). This CDR3 is 16 amino acids long. CDR1 is SGDLS and CDR2 is YYNGEE in the germline V gene. The V and J ends lost 0 bases and 1 base respectively, with 13 bases between them. The whole variable domain, filled in from reference TRBV9 and TRBJ1-1, reads DSGVTQTPKHLITATGQRVTLRCSPRSGDLSVYWYQQSLDQGLQFLIQYYNGEERAKGNILERFSAQQFPDLHSELNLSSLELGDSALYFCASSVGPLQGNTEAFFGQGTRLTVV.

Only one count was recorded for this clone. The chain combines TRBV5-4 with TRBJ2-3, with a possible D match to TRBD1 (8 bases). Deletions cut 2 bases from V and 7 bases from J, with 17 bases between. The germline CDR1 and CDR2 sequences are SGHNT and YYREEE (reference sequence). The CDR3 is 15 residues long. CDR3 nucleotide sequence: TGTGCCAGCAGCTTACAGGGGGGGGGTTTTAATACGCAGTATTTT. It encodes CASSLQGGGFNTQYF.

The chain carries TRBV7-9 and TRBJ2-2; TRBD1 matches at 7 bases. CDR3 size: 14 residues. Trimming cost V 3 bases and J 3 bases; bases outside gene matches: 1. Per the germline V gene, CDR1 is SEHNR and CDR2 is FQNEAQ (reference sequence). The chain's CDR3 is CASSFGQDTGELFF. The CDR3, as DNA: TGTGCCAGCAGCTTCGGACAGGACACCGGGGAGCTGTTTTTT.

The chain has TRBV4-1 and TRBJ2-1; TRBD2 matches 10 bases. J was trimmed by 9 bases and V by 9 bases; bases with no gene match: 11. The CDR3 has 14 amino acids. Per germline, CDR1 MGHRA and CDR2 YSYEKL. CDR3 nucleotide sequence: TGCGCCAGTGAATTAGCGGGGGGCCGGGGTGAGCAGTTCTTC. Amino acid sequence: CASELAGGRGEQFF.

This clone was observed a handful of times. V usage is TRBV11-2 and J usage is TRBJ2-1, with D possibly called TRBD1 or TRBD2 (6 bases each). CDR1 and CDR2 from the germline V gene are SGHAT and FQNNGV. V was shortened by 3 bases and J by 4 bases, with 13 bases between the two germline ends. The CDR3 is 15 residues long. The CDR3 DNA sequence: TGTGCCAGCAGCTTGACTAGGACAGAATACAATGAGCAGTTCTTC. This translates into CASSLTRTEYNEQFF.

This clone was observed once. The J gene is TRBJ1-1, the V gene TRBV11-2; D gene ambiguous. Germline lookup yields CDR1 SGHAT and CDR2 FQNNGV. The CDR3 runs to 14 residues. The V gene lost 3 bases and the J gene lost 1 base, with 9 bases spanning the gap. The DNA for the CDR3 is TGTGCCAGCAGCTTGTTTTACGGGAACACTGAAGCTTTCTTT. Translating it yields CASSLFYGNTEAFF.

This CDR3 reads CASSLVASNQPQHF. The CDR3 bases are TGTGCCAGCAGCTTGGTTGCTAGCAATCAGCCCCAGCATTTT. The J gene is TRBJ1-5, the V gene TRBV5-6; D gene unclear. With 0 bases removed from V and 0 bases from J, the gap between germline ends came to 4 bases. This CDR3 contains 14 residues. Germline V gene lookup returns CDR1 SGHDT and CDR2 YYEEEE.

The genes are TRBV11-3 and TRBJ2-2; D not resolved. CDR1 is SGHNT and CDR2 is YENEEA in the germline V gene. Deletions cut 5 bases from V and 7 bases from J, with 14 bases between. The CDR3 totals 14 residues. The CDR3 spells CASSPSRSGGELFF. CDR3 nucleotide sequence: TGTGCCAGCAGCCCTTCTAGGTCGGGCGGGGAGCTGTTTTTT.